What follows are 7 T cell receptor beta chains derived from one specimen sequenced in a study of T cell responses to AZD1222 COVID-19 vaccine. Some clones are missing from TCRdb's copy, which holds only in-frame ones; the method was immunoSEQ multiplex PCR. The sample shows more than 100,000 clones, over 75% of them seen only once. The material sequenced was peripheral blood, taken on day 0 of AZD1222 vaccination. The receptors come from an adult in good health.

This chain joins TRBV6-5 and TRBJ1-2; the D gene is possibly TRBD1 (6 bases). Germline-derived CDR1 and CDR2 are MNHEY and SVGAGI. The CDR3 spans 13 residues. V was pared by 2 bases and J by 6 bases, with 10 bases between. The CDR3: CASSYGGDDGYTF. The CDR3 coding sequence is TGTGCCAGCAGTTACGGGGGCGATGATGGCTACACCTTC.

The V and J genes are TRBV3-1 (or the pseudogene TRBV3-2) and TRBJ1-1; 7 bases are shared with TRBD1. This CDR3 region has 15 residues. V shed 2 bases and J 4 bases; nucleotides not matched to a gene: 7. Germline assignment: CDR1 LGHDT and CDR2 YNNKEL (reference sequence). The CDR3 DNA reads as TGTGCCAGCAGCCAACCCCAGGGGGGATGCACTGAAGCTTTCTTT. Its translation: CASSQPQGGCTEAFF.

The count of this clone is one. This chain joins TRBV29-1 and TRBJ2-3, with D hard to call. V lost 1 base, J lost 6 bases, and 11 bases lay in between. This CDR3 contains 13 residues. The germline V gene has CDR1 SQVTM and CDR2 ANQGSEA. CDR3 nucleotide sequence: TGCAGCGTTGAAGGGGTGGCTAGGGATACGCAGTATTTT. This gives the protein CSVEGVARDTQYF.

J is TRBJ1-1 and V is TRBV2, with D unresolved. Per germline, CDR1 SNHLY and CDR2 FYNNEI. Deletions cut 0 bases from V and 1 base from J, with 6 bases between. The CDR3 has 14 residues. As DNA, the CDR3 is TGTGCCAGCAGTGAAGCATGGCAGAACACTGAAGCTTTCTTT. Its translation is CASSEAWQNTEAFF.

This clone was found a few times. In DNA form, the CDR3 reads TGTGCCAGTAGTTTCGGGACAGGTCTTCTCCCCGGGGAGCTGTTTTTT. Translation gives CASSFGTGLLPGELFF. The gene calls are TRBV19 and TRBJ2-2; 8 positions agree with TRBD1. The CDR3 extends over 16 amino acids. J gave up 6 bases and V 5 bases, and 11 bases lay outside the gene matches. Germline V gene lookup returns CDR1 LNHDA and CDR2 SQIVND (reference sequence).

The chain links TRBV19 to TRBJ2-1; possible D gene TRBD1, 6 bases. The germline V gene has CDR1 LNHDA and CDR2 SQIVND (reference sequence). The CDR3 extends over 15 amino acids. V lost 7 bases to trimming and J lost 4 bases, with 17 bases between them. The CDR3 loop reads CASKVTGIQYNEQFF. As DNA, the CDR3 is TGTGCCAGTAAGGTCACAGGGATTCAGTACAATGAGCAGTTCTTC. The full variable domain, rest sourced from reference TRBV19 and TRBJ2-1, is DGGITQSPKYLFRKEGQNVTLSCEQNLNHDAMYWYRQDPGQGLRLIYYSQIVNDFQKGDIAEGYSVSREKKESFPLTVTSAQKNPTAFYLCASKVTGIQYNEQFFGPGTRLTVL.

This rearrangement joins TRBV15 to TRBJ1-2; TRBD1 is a possible D gene (6 bases). V was shortened by 0 bases and J by 0 bases, with 8 bases between the two germline ends. This CDR3 spans 15 amino acids. CDR1 and CDR2 (germline): LNHNV, YYDKDF (reference sequence). CDR3 residues: CATSREQGSNYGYTF. CDR3 nucleotide sequence: TGTGCCACCAGCAGAGAACAGGGTTCTAACTATGGCTACACCTTC.